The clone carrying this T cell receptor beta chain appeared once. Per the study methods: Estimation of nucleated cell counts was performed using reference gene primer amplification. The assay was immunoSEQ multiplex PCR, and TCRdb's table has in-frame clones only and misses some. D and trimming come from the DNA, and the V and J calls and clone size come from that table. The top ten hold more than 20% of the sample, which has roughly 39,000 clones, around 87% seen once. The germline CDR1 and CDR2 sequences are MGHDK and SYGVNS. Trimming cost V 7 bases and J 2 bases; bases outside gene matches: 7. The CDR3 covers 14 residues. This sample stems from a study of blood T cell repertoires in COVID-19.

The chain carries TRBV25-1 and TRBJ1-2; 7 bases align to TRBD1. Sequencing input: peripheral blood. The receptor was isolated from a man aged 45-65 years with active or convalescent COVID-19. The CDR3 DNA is TGTGCCAGCAAAGGAGGGGGCGGGAACTATGGCTACACCTTC. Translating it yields CASKGGGGNYGYTF.